This T cell receptor (beta chain) is drawn from a study of CD8+ T cells in alopecia areata. Study as a whole: Treated patients received oral tofacitinib, 5 to 10 mg twice daily.

Study outcomes and limitations: Elevated clonality characterized lesional scalp relative to normal scalp, particularly in alopecia totalis/universalis.

About this clone itself: Its antigen is still unknown.

Extraction and reverse transcription of RNA yielded cDNA as the sequencing template. Profiling relied on immunoSEQ multiplex PCR, and the TCRdb table lists in-frame clones only, not all of them. The repertoire includes 140,000 to 150,000 clones, 58% of them detected once, and approximately 6.5% sits in the top ten. This specimen was CD4+ T cells sorted from blood, taken at week 0. The clonotype originates from a human donor with alopecia areata.

The CDR3 DNA follows: TGCGCCAGCAGCCAAGAAGCCCCTAGCGGGGGGGCCTTCGGGGAGCTGTTTTTT. As protein: CASSQEAPSGGAFGELFF. The J gene is TRBJ2-2, the V gene TRBV4-3; TRBD2 aligns across 12 bases. Trimming at V came to 0 bases and at J to 7 bases, leaving 9 bases not matched to a gene. This CDR3 has 18 residues. CDR1 LGHNA and CDR2 YSLEER come from the germline V gene.